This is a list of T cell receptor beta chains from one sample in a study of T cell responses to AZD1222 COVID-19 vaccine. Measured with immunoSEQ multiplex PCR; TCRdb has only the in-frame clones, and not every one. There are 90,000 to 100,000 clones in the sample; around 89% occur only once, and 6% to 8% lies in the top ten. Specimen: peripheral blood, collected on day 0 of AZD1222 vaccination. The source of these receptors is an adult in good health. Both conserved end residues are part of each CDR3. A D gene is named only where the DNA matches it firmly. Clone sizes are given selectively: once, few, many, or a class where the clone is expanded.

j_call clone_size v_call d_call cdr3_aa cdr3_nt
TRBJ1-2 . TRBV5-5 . CASSLGTANYGYTF TGTGCCAGCAGCTTGGGGACGGCTAACTATGGCTACACCTTC
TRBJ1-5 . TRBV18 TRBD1 CASSPPGGTGGNQPQHF TGTGCCAGCTCACCACCGGGCGGGACAGGGGGAAATCAGCCCCAGCATTTT
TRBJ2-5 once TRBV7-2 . CASRASASQETQYF TGTGCCAGCAGAGCTTCAGCTTCCCAAGAGACCCAGTACTTC
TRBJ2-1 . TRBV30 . CAWSSGLVDSLYNEQFF TGTGCCTGGAGTTCGGGGCTGGTTGACTCCTTATACAATGAGCAGTTCTTC
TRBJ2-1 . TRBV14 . CASSLRAGFEDEQFF TGTGCCAGCAGCCTACGAGCGGGTTTTGAGGATGAGCAGTTCTTC
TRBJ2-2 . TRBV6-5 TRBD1 CASSYQGQGVTGELFF TGTGCCAGCAGTTACCAAGGACAGGGGGTCACCGGGGAGCTGTTTTTT
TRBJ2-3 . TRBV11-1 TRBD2 CASSPDTRGDTQYF TGTGCCAGCAGCCCTGACACGCGGGGGGATACGCAGTATTTT
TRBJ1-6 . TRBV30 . CAWAYDRNSPLHF TGTGCCTGGGCCTACGACAGAAATTCACCCCTCCACTTT
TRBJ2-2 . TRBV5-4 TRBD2 CASSPGGRGGNTGELFF TGTGCCAGCAGCCCTGGTGGGCGGGGGGGGAACACCGGGGAGCTGTTTTTT
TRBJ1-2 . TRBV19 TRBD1 CASSSPGGYYGYTF TGTGCCAGTAGTTCTCCAGGGGGTTACTATGGCTACACCTTC
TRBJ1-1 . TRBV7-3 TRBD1 CASSIQTGTGTEAFF TGTGCCAGCAGCATTCAGACAGGGACGGGAACTGAAGCTTTCTTT
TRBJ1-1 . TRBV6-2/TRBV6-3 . CASSWGRGNTEAFF TGTGCCAGCAGTTGGGGCCGTGGGAACACTGAAGCTTTCTTT
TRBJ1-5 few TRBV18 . CASSPGGRSNQPQHF TGTGCCAGCTCACCCGGGGGTCGTAGCAATCAGCCCCAGCATTTT
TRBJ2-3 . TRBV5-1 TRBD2 CASRRNPGTSGADTQYF TGCGCCAGCAGAAGGAATCCAGGGACTAGCGGGGCAGATACGCAGTATTTT
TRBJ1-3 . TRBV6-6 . CASRQDSGNTIYF TGTGCCAGCAGACAGGACTCTGGAAACACCATATATTTT
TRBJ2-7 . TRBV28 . CASRLGTSVEQYF TGTGCCAGCAGGCTCGGGACCTCCGTCGAGCAGTACTTC
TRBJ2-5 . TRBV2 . CASSFYEQETQYF TGTGCCAGCTCGTTTTACGAACAAGAGACCCAGTACTTC
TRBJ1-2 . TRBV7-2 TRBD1 CASSLTGGADYGYTF TGTGCCAGCAGCCTTACAGGGGGCGCGGACTATGGCTACACCTTC
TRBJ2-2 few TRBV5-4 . CASSDRFTGELFF TGTGCCAGCAGCGATAGGTTCACCGGGGAGCTGTTTTTT
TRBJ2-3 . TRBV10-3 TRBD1 CAISPGGTGDTQYF TGTGCCATCAGTCCAGGGGGAACGGGAGATACGCAGTATTTT
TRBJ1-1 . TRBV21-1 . CASSKQPGQGDCNTEAFF TGTGCCAGCAGCAAGCAGCCGGGACAGGGGGATTGTAACACTGAAGCTTTCTTT
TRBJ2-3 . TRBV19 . CASSMMLGTDTQYF TGTGCCAGTAGTATGATGCTGGGCACAGATACGCAGTATTTT
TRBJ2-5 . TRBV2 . CASRGGVGETQYF TGTGCCAGCAGAGGCGGAGTGGGGGAGACCCAGTACTTC
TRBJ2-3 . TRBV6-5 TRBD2 CASKRLALGTDTQYF TGTGCCAGCAAAAGACTAGCGCTAGGGACAGATACGCAGTATTTT
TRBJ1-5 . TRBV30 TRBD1 CAWSDRGYLKPQHF TGTGCCTGGAGTGACAGGGGGTACCTCAAGCCCCAGCATTTT
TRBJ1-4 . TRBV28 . CASSPSPNEKLFF TGTGCCAGCAGTCCTAGTCCTAATGAAAAACTGTTTTTT
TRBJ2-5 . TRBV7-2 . CASSLATTYQETQYF TGTGCCAGCAGCTTAGCGACTACTTACCAAGAGACCCAGTACTTC
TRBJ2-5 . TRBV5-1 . CASSFRGQETQYF TGCGCCAGCAGCTTTAGGGGACAAGAGACCCAGTACTTC
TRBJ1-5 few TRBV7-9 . CASSGAINQPQHF TGTGCTAGCAGTGGGGCAATCAATCAGCCCCAGCATTTT
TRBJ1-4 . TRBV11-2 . CASRALGEKLFF TGTGCCAGCAGAGCCCTTGGCGAAAAACTGTTTTTT
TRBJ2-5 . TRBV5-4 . CASSLRAQQETQYF TGTGCCAGCAGCTTGAGAGCCCAACAAGAGACCCAGTACTTC
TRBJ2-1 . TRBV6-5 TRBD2 CASSYSRLAGDYEQFF TGTGCCAGCAGTTACTCGAGGCTAGCGGGAGACTATGAGCAGTTCTTC
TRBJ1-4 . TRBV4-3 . CASSQNPVKGGEKLFF TGCGCCAGCAGCCAAAACCCCGTGAAGGGTGGAGAAAAACTGTTTTTT
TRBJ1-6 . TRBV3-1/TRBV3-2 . CASSRPGDSPLHF TGTGCCAGCAGCCGCCCGGGGGATTCACCCCTCCACTTT
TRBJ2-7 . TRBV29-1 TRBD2 CSVYGPGGSHEQYF TGCAGCGTCTATGGGCCGGGAGGCTCCCACGAGCAGTACTTC
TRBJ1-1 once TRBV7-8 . CASSLVVRMNTEAFF TGTGCCAGCAGCTTAGTGGTCAGAATGAACACTGAAGCTTTCTTT
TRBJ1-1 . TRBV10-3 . CASWGDLEAFF TGTGCCTCCTGGGGGGACTTGGAAGCTTTCTTT
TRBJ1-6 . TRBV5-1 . CASSWRSDRLNSPLHF TGCGCCAGCAGCTGGAGGAGCGACAGGCTCAATTCACCCCTCCACTTT
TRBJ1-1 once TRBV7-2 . CASRGAAMNTEAFF TGTGCCAGCCGGGGGGCGGCTATGAACACTGAAGCTTTCTTT
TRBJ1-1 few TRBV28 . CASSFQSGILRTEAFF TGTGCCAGCAGTTTCCAATCAGGGATATTGAGGACTGAAGCTTTCTTT
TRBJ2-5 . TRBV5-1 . CASSRTTQETQYF TGCGCCAGCAGCCGGACGACGCAAGAGACCCAGTACTTC
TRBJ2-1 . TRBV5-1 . CASSSSAGPYNEQFF TGCGCCAGCAGCTCTAGCGCGGGACCCTACAATGAGCAGTTCTTC
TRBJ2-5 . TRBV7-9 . CASSPEAGRETQYF TGTGCCAGCAGCCCCGAGGCGGGGCGAGAGACCCAGTACTTC
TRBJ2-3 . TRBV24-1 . CATRGRGTDTQYF TGTGCCACCAGGGGGCGGGGCACAGATACGCAGTATTTT
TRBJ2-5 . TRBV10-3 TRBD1 CAISGGQGARGETQYF TGTGCCATCAGTGGGGGACAGGGGGCGCGTGGAGAGACCCAGTACTTC
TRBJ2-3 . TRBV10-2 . CASSELGGGRPTDTQYF TGCGCCAGCAGTGAGTTGGGAGGGGGCCGGCCCACAGATACGCAGTATTTT
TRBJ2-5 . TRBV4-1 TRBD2 CASRPGLAETVQETQYF TGCGCCAGCAGGCCGGGACTAGCGGAAACCGTCCAAGAGACCCAGTACTTC
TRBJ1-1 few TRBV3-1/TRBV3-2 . CASSQLGGATEAFF TGTGCCAGCAGCCAATTGGGGGGTGCCACTGAAGCTTTCTTT
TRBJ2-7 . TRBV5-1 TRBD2 CASSAVGGEDEQYF TGCGCCAGCAGCGCGGTGGGAGGGGAAGACGAGCAGTACTTC
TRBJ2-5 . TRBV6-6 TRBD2 CASSGGTSGKQETQYF TGTGCCAGCAGTGGGGGGACTAGCGGGAAACAAGAGACCCAGTACTTC
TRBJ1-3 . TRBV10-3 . CAISEKTGYSGNTIYF TGTGCCATCAGTGAGAAAACAGGTTACTCTGGAAACACCATATATTTT
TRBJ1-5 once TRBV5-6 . CASSPLGGTQPQHF TGTGCCAGCAGCCCCCTTGGGGGCACTCAGCCCCAGCATTTT
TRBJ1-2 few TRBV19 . CAIRTVYGYTF TGTGCCATCCGGACAGTCTATGGCTACACCTTC
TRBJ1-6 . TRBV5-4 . CASKPGPGTNSPLHF TGTGCCAGCAAACCGGGACCCGGGACCAATTCACCCCTCCACTTT